This T cell receptor (beta chain) was retrieved from a study of metastatic and nonmetastatic thyroid tumors. In the study overall: Across peripheral blood and tumor or nodule tissue samples taken from malignant and benign thyroid patients, the repertoires were compared with one another.

This clone was counted at least ten times. The V segment lost 3 bases and the J segment 6 bases; nucleotides outside the gene matches: 6. Per germline, CDR1 SQVTM and CDR2 ANQGSEA. There are 13 residues in the CDR3. TCRdb re-called clones from the PCR reads using MiXCR. The sample records some 86,000 clones, around 13% being singletons. Patients were all untreated before their thyroid surgery. This chain uses TRBV29-1 with TRBJ2-7, with 9 bases lining up with TRBD1. The sequence came from a female donor with papillary thyroid cancer or a benign thyroid nodule (not recorded which). Some clones in this sample may be carry-over from other donors' samples. Sequenced sample: tumor tissue. In DNA, the CDR3 is TGCAGCGTTGACCCGTCGACAGGGGGCGAGCAGTACTTC. Translated, it gives CSVDPSTGGEQYF.